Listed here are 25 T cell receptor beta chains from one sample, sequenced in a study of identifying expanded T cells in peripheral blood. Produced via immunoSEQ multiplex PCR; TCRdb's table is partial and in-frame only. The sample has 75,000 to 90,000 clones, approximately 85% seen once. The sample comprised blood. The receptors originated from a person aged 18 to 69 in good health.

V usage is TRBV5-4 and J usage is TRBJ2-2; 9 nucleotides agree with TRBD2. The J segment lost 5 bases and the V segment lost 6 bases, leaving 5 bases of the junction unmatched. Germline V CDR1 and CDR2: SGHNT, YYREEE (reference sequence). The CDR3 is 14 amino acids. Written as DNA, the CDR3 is TGTGCCAGCAAGACTAGCGGAGCGACCGGGGAGCTGTTTTTT. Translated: CASKTSGATGELFF.

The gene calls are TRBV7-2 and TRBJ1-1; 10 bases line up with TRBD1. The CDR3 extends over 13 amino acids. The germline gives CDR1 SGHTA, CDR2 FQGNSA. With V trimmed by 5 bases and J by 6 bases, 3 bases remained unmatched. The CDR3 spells CASSPDRGAEAFF. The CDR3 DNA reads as TGTGCCAGCAGCCCGGACAGGGGGGCTGAAGCTTTCTTT.

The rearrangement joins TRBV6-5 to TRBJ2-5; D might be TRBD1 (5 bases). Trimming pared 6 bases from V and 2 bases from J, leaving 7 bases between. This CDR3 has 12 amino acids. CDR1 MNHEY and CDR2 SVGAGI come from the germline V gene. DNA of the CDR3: TGTGCCAGCAGCGACAGTCAAGAGACCCAGTACTTC. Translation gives CASSDSQETQYF.

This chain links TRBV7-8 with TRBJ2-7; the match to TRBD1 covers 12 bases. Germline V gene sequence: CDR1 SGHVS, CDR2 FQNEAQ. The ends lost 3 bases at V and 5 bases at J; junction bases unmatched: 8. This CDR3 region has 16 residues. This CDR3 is CASSLGQGAKGHEQYF. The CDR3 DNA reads TGTGCCAGCAGCTTGGGACAGGGGGCGAAGGGCCACGAGCAGTACTTC.

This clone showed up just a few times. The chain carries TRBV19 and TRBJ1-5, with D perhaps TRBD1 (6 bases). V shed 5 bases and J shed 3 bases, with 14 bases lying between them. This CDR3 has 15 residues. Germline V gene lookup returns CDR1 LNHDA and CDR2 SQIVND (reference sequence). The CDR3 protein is CASSLPGTNNQPQHF. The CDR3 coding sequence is TGTGCCAGTAGTCTCCCCGGGACAAACAATCAGCCCCAGCATTTT.

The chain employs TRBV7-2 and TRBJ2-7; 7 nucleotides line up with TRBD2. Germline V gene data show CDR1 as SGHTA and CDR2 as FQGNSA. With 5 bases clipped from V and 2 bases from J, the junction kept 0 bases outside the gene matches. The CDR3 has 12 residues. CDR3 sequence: CASSRGAYEQYF. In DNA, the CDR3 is TGTGCCAGCAGCCGGGGGGCCTACGAGCAGTACTTC.

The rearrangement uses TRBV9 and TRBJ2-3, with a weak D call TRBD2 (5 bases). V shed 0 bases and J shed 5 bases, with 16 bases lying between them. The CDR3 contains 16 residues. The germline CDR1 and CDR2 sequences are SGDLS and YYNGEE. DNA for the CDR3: TGTGCCAGCAGCGTAGAGGGAGCGGCTGGAGGAGATACGCAGTATTTT. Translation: CASSVEGAAGGDTQYF.

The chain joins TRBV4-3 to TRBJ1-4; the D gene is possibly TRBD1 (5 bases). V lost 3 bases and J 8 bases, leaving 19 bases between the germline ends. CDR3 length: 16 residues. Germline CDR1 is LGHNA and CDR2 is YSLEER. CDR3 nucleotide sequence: TGCGCCAGCAGCCAGAGGGGTTGGCAGGGCAAAGAAAAACTGTTTTTT. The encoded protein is CASSQRGWQGKEKLFF.

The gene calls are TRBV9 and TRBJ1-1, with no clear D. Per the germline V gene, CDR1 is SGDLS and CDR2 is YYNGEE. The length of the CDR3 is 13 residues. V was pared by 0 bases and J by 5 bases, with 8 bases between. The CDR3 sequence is CASSVDLGTEAFF. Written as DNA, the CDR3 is TGTGCCAGCAGCGTAGACCTGGGGACTGAAGCTTTCTTT.

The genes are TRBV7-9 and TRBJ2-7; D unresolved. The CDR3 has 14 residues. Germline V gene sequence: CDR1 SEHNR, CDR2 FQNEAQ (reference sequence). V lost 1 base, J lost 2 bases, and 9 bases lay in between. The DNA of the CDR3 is TGTGCCAGCAGCTTAGTGCCGGGCCCCTACGAGCAGTACTTC. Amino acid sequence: CASSLVPGPYEQYF.

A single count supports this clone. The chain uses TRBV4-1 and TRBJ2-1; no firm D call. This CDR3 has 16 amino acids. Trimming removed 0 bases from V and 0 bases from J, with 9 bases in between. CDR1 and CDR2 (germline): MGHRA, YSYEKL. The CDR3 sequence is CASSQDPTSSYNEQFF. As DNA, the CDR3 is TGCGCCAGCAGCCAAGACCCAACGAGCTCCTACAATGAGCAGTTCTTC.

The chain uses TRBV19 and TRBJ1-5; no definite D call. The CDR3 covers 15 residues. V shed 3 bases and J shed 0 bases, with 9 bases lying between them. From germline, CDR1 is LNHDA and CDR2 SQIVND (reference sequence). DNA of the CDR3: TGTGCCAGTAGTATGCAGGCCGATAGCAATCAGCCCCAGCATTTT. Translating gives CASSMQADSNQPQHF.

The CDR3 is CASSPTRTGTGHEQYF. CDR3 DNA: TGTGCCAGCAGCCCTACCAGGACCGGGACAGGGCACGAGCAGTACTTC. The chain is built from TRBV7-3 and TRBJ2-7; the match to TRBD1 covers 9 bases. CDR3 length equals 16 residues. Germline lookup yields CDR1 SGHTA and CDR2 FQGTGA. Trimming cost V 5 bases and J 5 bases; bases outside gene matches: 13.

This CDR3 reads CASSYPPGTGTGELFF. The CDR3 nucleotides read TGTGCCAGTAGCTATCCCCCAGGGACAGGCACCGGGGAGCTGTTTTTT. The chain is built from TRBV19 and TRBJ2-2; 8 bases agree with TRBD1. CDR3 length: 16 amino acids. V dropped 6 bases and J dropped 4; count of bases not matched to a gene: 10. Germline V lookup: CDR1 LNHDA, CDR2 SQIVND (reference sequence).

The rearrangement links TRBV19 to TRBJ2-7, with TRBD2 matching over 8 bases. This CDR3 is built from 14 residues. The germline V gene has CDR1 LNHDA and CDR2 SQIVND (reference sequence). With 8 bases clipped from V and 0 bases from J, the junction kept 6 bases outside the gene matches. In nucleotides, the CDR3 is TGTGCCAGTCGCTCCAGCGGGAGCTCCTACGAGCAGTACTTC. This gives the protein CASRSSGSSYEQYF.

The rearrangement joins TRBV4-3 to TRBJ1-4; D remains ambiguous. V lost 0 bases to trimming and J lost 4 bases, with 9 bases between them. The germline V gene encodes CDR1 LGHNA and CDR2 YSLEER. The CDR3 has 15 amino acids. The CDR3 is CASSQDLGDNEKLFF. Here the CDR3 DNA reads TGCGCCAGCAGCCAAGATCTTGGCGATAATGAAAAACTGTTTTTT.

The CDR3 protein is CASSITGASNQPQHF. The CDR3 DNA follows: TGTGCCAGTAGTATAACAGGGGCTAGCAATCAGCCCCAGCATTTT. The chain is built from TRBV19 and TRBJ1-5; 7 bases align to TRBD1. CDR1 is LNHDA, CDR2 SQIVND, per germline (reference sequence). The CDR3 has 15 residues. V shed 2 bases and J 0 bases; nucleotides not matched to a gene: 1.

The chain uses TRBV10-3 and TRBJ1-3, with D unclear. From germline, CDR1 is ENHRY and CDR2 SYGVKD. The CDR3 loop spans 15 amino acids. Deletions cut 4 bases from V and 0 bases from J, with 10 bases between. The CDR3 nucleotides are TGTGCCATCAGTGGTAGCAGCTCCTCTGGAAACACCATATATTTT. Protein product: CAISGSSSSGNTIYF.

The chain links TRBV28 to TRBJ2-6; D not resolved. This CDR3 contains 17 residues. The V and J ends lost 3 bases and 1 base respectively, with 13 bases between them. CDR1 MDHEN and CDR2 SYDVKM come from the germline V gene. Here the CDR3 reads CASSFAGLKSGANVLTF. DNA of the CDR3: TGTGCCAGCAGTTTTGCAGGTTTGAAGTCTGGGGCCAACGTCCTGACTTTC.

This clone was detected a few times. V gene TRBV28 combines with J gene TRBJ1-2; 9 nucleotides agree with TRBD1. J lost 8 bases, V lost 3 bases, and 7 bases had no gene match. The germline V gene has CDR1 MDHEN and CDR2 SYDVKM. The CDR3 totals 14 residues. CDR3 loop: CASSFGDREKGYTF. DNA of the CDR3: TGTGCCAGCAGTTTTGGGGACAGGGAGAAGGGCTACACCTTC.

The CDR3 here is CASSLTGGPADTQYF. CDR3 sequence (DNA): TGTGCCAGCAGCTTGACGGGAGGGCCTGCAGATACGCAGTATTTT. The chain carries TRBV7-6 and TRBJ2-3; 8 bases line up with TRBD2. Germline lookup yields CDR1 SGHVS and CDR2 FNYEAQ. The V segment lost 3 bases and the J segment 4 bases; nucleotides outside the gene matches: 6. The CDR3 loop spans 15 amino acids.

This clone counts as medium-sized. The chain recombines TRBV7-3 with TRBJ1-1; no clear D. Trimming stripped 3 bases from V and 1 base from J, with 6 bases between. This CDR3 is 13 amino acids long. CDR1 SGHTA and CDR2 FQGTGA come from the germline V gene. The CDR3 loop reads CASSFDPNTEAFF. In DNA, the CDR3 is TGTGCCAGCAGCTTCGATCCGAACACTGAAGCTTTCTTT. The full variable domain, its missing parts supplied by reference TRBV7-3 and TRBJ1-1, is GAGVSQTPSNKVTEKGKYVELRCDPISGHTALYWYRQSLGQGPEFLIYFQGTGAADDSGLPNDRFFAVRPEGSVSTLKIQRTERGDSAVYLCASSFDPNTEAFFGQGTRLTVV.

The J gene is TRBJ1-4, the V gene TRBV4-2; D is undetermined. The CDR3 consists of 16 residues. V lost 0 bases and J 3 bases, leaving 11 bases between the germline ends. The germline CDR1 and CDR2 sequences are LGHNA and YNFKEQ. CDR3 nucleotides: TGTGCCAGCAGCCAAGAAGGCCGGAAGGCTAATGAAAAACTGTTTTTT. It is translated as CASSQEGRKANEKLFF.

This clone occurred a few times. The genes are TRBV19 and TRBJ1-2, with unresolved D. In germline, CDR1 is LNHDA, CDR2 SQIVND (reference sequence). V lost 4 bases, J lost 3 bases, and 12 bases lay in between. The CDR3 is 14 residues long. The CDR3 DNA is TGTGCCAGTAGTACCCCGAGGGATTACTATGGCTACACCTTC. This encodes CASSTPRDYYGYTF.

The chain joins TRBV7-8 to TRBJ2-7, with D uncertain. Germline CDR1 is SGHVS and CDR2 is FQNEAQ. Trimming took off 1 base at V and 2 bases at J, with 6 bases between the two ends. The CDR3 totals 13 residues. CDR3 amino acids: CASSLDRAYEQYF. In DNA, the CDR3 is TGTGCCAGCAGCTTAGACAGAGCCTACGAGCAGTACTTC.